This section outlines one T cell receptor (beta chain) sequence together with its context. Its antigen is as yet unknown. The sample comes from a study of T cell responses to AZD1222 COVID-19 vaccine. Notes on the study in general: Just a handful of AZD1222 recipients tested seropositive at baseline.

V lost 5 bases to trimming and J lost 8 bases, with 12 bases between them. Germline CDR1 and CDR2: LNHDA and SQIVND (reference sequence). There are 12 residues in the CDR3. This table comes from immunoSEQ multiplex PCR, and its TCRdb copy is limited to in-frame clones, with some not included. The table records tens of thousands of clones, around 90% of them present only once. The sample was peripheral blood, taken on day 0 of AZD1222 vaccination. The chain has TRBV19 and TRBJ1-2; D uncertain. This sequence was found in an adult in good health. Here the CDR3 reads CASSVADGGYTF. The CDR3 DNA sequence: TGTGCCAGTAGTGTAGCAGACGGGGGCTACACCTTC.